This TCR beta chain emerged from a study of blood T cell repertoires in COVID-19. CDR1 and CDR2 from the germline V gene are SQVTM and ANQGSEA. With V trimmed by 1 base and J by 9 bases, 12 bases remained unmatched. The CDR3 runs 15 residues. Per the authors' pipeline: Reference gene primer amplification in the assay estimated nucleated cell counts. Sequencing was performed with immunoSEQ multiplex PCR; in TCRdb, only in-frame clones are kept and a portion is missing. The DNA gave D and trimming, while V, J and clone size come from that table. Of 300,000 to 350,000 clones detected, 91% appear once; the ten largest clones hold roughly 3.5%.

Sequencing input: peripheral blood. The TCR sequence derives from a woman aged 18-29 years who had recovered from COVID-19. The V and J genes are TRBV29-1 and TRBJ1-2, with TRBD1 matching 9 bases. The DNA for the CDR3 is TGCAGCGTTGAAGGATCGGGACAGGGCTATGATCGCTACACCTTC. As protein: CSVEGSGQGYDRYTF.